This passage covers 20 T cell receptor beta chains from one sample sequenced in a study of breast tumors, draining lymph nodes, adjacent tissues. Samples came from axillary lymph nodes draining the breast cancer. TCRdb itself ran the multiplex PCR reads through MiXCR, one entry per CDR3 protein. The sample records approximately 130,000 distinct CDR3 sequences, over 20% being singletons. Material: axillary lymph node tissue. Receptors were obtained from a female donor with breast cancer. Some clones in this sample may be carry-over from other donors' samples.

This clonotype was recorded many times. CDR3 in DNA: TGTGCCAGCAGCTACCTGGCCGTCACAGATACGCAGTATTTT. It yields the protein CASSYLAVTDTQYF. The J gene is TRBJ2-3, the V gene TRBV12-3 or TRBV12-4; D is unresolved. The V gene lost 6 bases and the J gene lost 2 bases, with 12 bases spanning the gap. The CDR3 has 14 residues.

This clonotype showed up just once. Possible read error: a much larger clone is one base away. V and J are TRBV20-1 and TRBJ1-5; D possibly corresponds to TRBD1 (5 bases). With 3 bases removed from V and 0 bases from J, the gap between germline ends came to 12 bases. From germline, CDR1 is DFQATT and CDR2 SNEGSKA (reference sequence). There are 15 residues in the CDR3. The chain's CDR3 is CSASRDGGSNQPQHF. DNA of the CDR3: TGCAGTGCTAGTAGGGACGGCGGTAGCAATCAGCCCCAGCATTTT.

This clonotype was counted many times. A much more abundant neighbour one base away suggests this may be a read error. This sequence joins TRBV4-1 and TRBJ2-1, with 7 bases that match TRBD2. Germline lookup yields CDR1 MGHRA and CDR2 YSYEKL. The V gene end was trimmed by 4 bases and the J gene end by 7 bases; junction bases not matched to a gene: 16. The CDR3 spans 17 residues. CDR3 sequence reads: CASSPGLDKGHWNEQFF. The DNA for the CDR3 is TGCGCCAGCAGCCCCGGACTAGATAAAGGGCATTGGAATGAGCAGTTCTTC.

This clonotype was seen repeatedly, ten times or more. The rearrangement uses TRBV3-1 and TRBJ2-5; 9 bases line up with TRBD2. Germline V gene data show CDR1 as LGHDT and CDR2 as YNNKEL (reference sequence). J was trimmed by 2 bases and V by 3 bases; bases with no gene match: 7. There are 16 residues in the CDR3. CDR3 in DNA: TGTGCCAGCAGCCAGTTTGGGCGGGAGGGACAAGAGACCCAGTACTTC. Its translation: CASSQFGREGQETQYF.

A note on this clonotype: This CDR3 is missing its conserved last phenylalanine or tryptophan, likely due to a read error. The chain is built from TRBV28 and TRBJ1-5; no reliable D call. This CDR3 has 14 amino acids. The V gene's germline CDR1 is MDHEN and CDR2 SYDVKM. V was clipped by 9 bases and J by 3 bases, with 15 bases between them. CDR3 coding DNA: TGTGCCAGTTCGAGCGTGGGCGTCAATCAGCCCCAGCATCTT. As protein: CASSSVGVNQPQHL.

This clonotype was detected ten times or more. The rearrangement links TRBV14 to TRBJ2-2; 7 bases fit TRBD2. Germline-derived CDR1 and CDR2 are SGHDN and FVKESK. CDR3 length: 15 residues. V was clipped by 6 bases and J by 4 bases; unmatched bases: 8. The CDR3 region has the DNA TGTGCCAGCAGGGGAGGAAGCGGGACCACCGGGGAGCTGTTTTTT. It codes for CASRGGSGTTGELFF.

This clonotype was counted many times. The chain couples TRBV7-3 to TRBJ2-6; 7 bases map to TRBD1. Per the germline V gene, CDR1 is SGHTA and CDR2 is FQGTGA. This CDR3 has 16 residues. J gave up 2 bases and V 1 base, and 2 bases lay outside the gene matches. For the CDR3, the DNA is TGTGCCAGCAGCTTAAAGACAGGGACTGGGGCCAACGTCCTGACTTTC. It encodes CASSLKTGTGANVLTF.

V is TRBV18 and J is TRBJ2-1; D gene ambiguous. The CDR3 is 13 amino acids. Germline V gene lookup returns CDR1 KGHSH and CDR2 LQKENI. V shed 4 bases and J shed 7 bases, with 11 bases lying between them. CDR3 sequence reads: CASSLGLGNEQFF. As DNA, the CDR3 is TGTGCCAGCTCACTGGGCCTGGGGAATGAGCAGTTCTTC. Supplemented by reference TRBV18 and TRBJ2-1, the full variable domain reads NAGVMQNPRHLVRRRGQEARLRCSPMKGHSHVYWYRQLPEEGLKFMVYLQKENIIDESGMPKERFSAEFPKEGPSILRIQQVVRGDSAAYFCASSLGLGNEQFFGPGTRLTVL.

This clonotype has more than one count but fewer than ten. This clone may be a read error of a much larger clone one base away. CDR3 region: CASSESRLAGADTRYF. CDR3 in DNA: TGCGCCAGCAGTGAGTCCAGGCTAGCGGGAGCCGATACGCGGTATTTT. This rearrangement joins TRBV10-1 to TRBJ2-3, with 10 bases lining up with TRBD2. Germline V CDR1 and CDR2: WNHNN, SYGVQD (reference sequence). The CDR3 is 16 amino acids.

This clonotype was counted once. A single base separates this from a much larger clone, so it may be a read error. The V gene is TRBV29-1, the J gene TRBJ2-5; the D gene is possibly TRBD2 (7 bases). This CDR3 comprises 15 residues. Germline V gene lookup returns CDR1 SQVTM and CDR2 ANQGSEA. The V gene lost 0 bases and the J gene lost 3 bases, with 14 bases spanning the gap. The CDR3 reads CSVEDRRGGEETQYF. In DNA form, the CDR3 reads TGCAGCGTTGAAGATAGGAGGGGGGGGGAAGAGACCCAGTACTTC.

This clonotype turned up a few times. The V and J genes are TRBV18 and TRBJ2-2; D is unclear. There are 17 residues in the CDR3. The germline V gene has CDR1 KGHSH and CDR2 LQKENI. V was shortened by 5 bases and J by 0 bases, with 16 bases between the two germline ends. CDR3 protein: CASSTATANSNTGELFF. The CDR3 DNA is TGTGCCAGCTCAACGGCCACAGCAAACTCGAACACCGGGGAGCTGTTTTTT. Filled out from reference TRBV18 and TRBJ2-2, the complete variable domain reads NAGVMQNPRHLVRRRGQEARLRCSPMKGHSHVYWYRQLPEEGLKFMVYLQKENIIDESGMPKERFSAEFPKEGPSILRIQQVVRGDSAAYFCASSTATANSNTGELFFGEGSRLTVL.

With regard to this clonotype: A much larger clone sits a single nucleotide away, making a read error possible. The gene calls are TRBV28 and TRBJ2-2; no clear D. CDR3 length: 16 amino acids. Trimming took off 3 bases at V and 4 bases at J, with 15 bases between the two ends. Germline lookup yields CDR1 MDHEN and CDR2 SYDVKM. The CDR3 region has the DNA TGTGCCAGCAGTTTGAGTCGCCTAGTGGGCACCGGGGAGCTGTTTTTT. It specifies CASSLSRLVGTGELFF.

Of note for this clonotype: With a much larger clone just one base away, this may be a read error. The rearrangement links TRBV3-1 to TRBJ2-7; tentatively, D is TRBD2 (5 bases). Germline V lookup: CDR1 LGHDT, CDR2 YNNKEL (reference sequence). The CDR3 runs 15 residues. The V end was cut by 1 base, the J end by 2 bases, with 12 bases between. The DNA of the CDR3 is TGTGCCAGCAGCCAAGCGGAGTGGGGAGCCTACGAGCAGTACTTC. Translation: CASSQAEWGAYEQYF.

Many counts were recorded for this clonotype. The chain uses TRBV28 and TRBJ1-6; no firm D call. Germline V gene data show CDR1 as MDHEN and CDR2 as SYDVKM. The CDR3 extends over 16 amino acids. The V end was cut by 6 bases, the J end by 0 bases, with 12 bases between. CDR3 sequence: CASSPTSSSYNSPLHF. The CDR3 DNA reads TGTGCCAGCAGCCCAACTTCAAGCTCCTATAATTCACCCCTCCACTTT.

This clonotype was seen many times. The chain has TRBV2 and TRBJ2-7; D is possibly TRBD2 (5 bases). Germline-derived CDR1 and CDR2 are SNHLY and FYNNEI. This CDR3 spans 12 amino acids. Deletions cut 6 bases from V and 12 bases from J, with 18 bases between. The CDR3 is CASSTGLATGYF. As DNA, the CDR3 is TGTGCCAGCAGCACGGGCCTAGCAACGGGGTACTTC.

At least ten counts were recorded for this clonotype. The chain combines TRBV20-1 with TRBJ2-1; either TRBD1 or TRBD2 may fit D (5 bases each). The germline gives CDR1 DFQATT, CDR2 SNEGSKA (reference sequence). The CDR3 has 13 amino acids. In DNA, the CDR3 is TGCAAGATCCGGGACGGGACCTACAATGAGCAGTTCTTC. Translating it yields CKIRDGTYNEQFF.

This clonotype was counted many times. The chain carries TRBV7-2 and TRBJ1-3; D is undetermined. V shed 5 bases and J shed 0 bases, with 14 bases lying between them. CDR3 size: 16 residues. Germline values: CDR1 SGHTA, CDR2 FQGNSA. The CDR3, as DNA: TGTGCCAGCAGCCCCGGACCCAGGAGCTCTGGAAACACCATATATTTT. Translated, it gives CASSPGPRSSGNTIYF.

For this clonotype: This sequence may be a read error, since a much larger clone differs from it by one base. The genes are TRBV5-1 and TRBJ2-2; perhaps TRBD2 as D (6 bases). V lost 10 bases to trimming and J lost 5 bases, with 21 bases between them. This CDR3 spans 15 amino acids. The germline V gene encodes CDR1 SGHRS and CDR2 YFSETQ. As DNA, the CDR3 is TGCGCCGGCACCTATGGGGGGAGGATTACCGGGGAGCTGTTTTTT. Encoded protein: CAGTYGGRITGELFF.

As regards this clonotype: A much larger clone is a single base away; this may be a read error. V gene TRBV11-2 combines with J gene TRBJ1-2; 8 bases line up with TRBD1. The V gene's germline CDR1 is SGHAT and CDR2 FQNNGV. The CDR3 spans 14 residues. V trimming: 1 base; J trimming: 6 bases; junction bases outside the gene matches: 4. The CDR3 reads CASSLVDRVHGYTF. CDR3 nucleotide sequence: TGTGCCAGCAGCTTAGTGGACAGGGTCCATGGCTACACCTTC.

The V and J genes are TRBV19 and TRBJ1-4; 7 bases match TRBD1. The V gene end was trimmed by 6 bases and the J gene end by 0 bases; junction bases not matched to a gene: 10. Germline loops: CDR1 LNHDA, CDR2 SQIVND (reference sequence). This CDR3 is built from 17 residues. The CDR3 region has the DNA TGTGCCAGTAGATCCCCCACAGGGGCAGCAACTAATGAAAAACTGTTTTTT. It yields the protein CASRSPTGAATNEKLFF. The whole variable domain, remainder taken from reference TRBV19 and TRBJ1-4, is DGGITQSPKYLFRKEGQNVTLSCEQNLNHDAMYWYRQDPGQGLRLIYYSQIVNDFQKGDIAEGYSVSREKKESFPLTVTSAQKNPTAFYLCASRSPTGAATNEKLFFGSGTQLSVL.